This paragraph reports one T cell receptor beta chain. These data are taken from a study of blood T cell repertoires in COVID-19. As for the study in general: Samples taken during acute and convalescent COVID-19 were collected in the United States, Italy and Spain.

Germline V gene lookup returns CDR1 SGHNT and CDR2 YYREEE (reference sequence). The CDR3 loop spans 15 amino acids. V lost 5 bases to trimming and J lost 3 bases, with 17 bases between them. How the authors handled the data: The assay estimated nucleated cells by amplifying reference gene primers. Sequencing was performed with immunoSEQ multiplex PCR; in TCRdb, only in-frame clones are kept and a portion is missing. V, J and clone size were drawn from that table, and D and trimming were deduced from the DNA. The table lists roughly 200,000 clones, less than 90% of them singletons, with around 3.1% in the top ten.

Sequencing used PBMCs or T cells enriched from blood (not recorded which). The chain couples TRBV5-4 to TRBJ1-1, with D perhaps matching TRBD1 (5 bases). The sequence was collected from a young woman who had been exposed to COVID-19. This chain's CDR3 is CASSFRGGWDTEAFF. The CDR3 bases are TGTGCCAGCAGTTTTCGGGGGGGATGGGACACTGAAGCTTTCTTT.